Listed below are T cell receptor beta chains from one sample, sequenced in a study of control samples from healthy donors and cancer patients. Sequencing used immunoSEQ multiplex PCR; TCRdb keeps in-frame clones, though not all of them. This sample yields 77,000 or so clones, of which roughly 91% are seen a single time; about a sixth belongs to the top ten. Material for sequencing was blood. The receptors here all came from a man younger than 40 in good health. Each CDR3 is given with its conserved first and last residue. The order of the fields is D gene, V gene, clone size, J gene, CDR3 protein, CDR3 DNA. D genes are given only for firm matches. The size field is filled for only some rows; it gives once, few, many or a size class.

D: NA
V: TRBV10-1
size: NA
J: TRBJ1-1
CDR3: CASSRGTTEAFF
DNA: TGCGCCAGCAGCCGAGGAACCACTGAAGCTTTCTTT

D: TRBD2
V: TRBV14
size: NA
J: TRBJ2-7
CDR3: CASSLTSGRDYEQYF
DNA: TGTGCCAGCAGCCTAACTAGCGGGAGGGACTACGAGCAGTACTTC

D: TRBD1
V: TRBV24-1
size: NA
J: TRBJ1-5
CDR3: CATSDHTQGASNQPQHF
DNA: TGTGCCACCAGTGATCATACACAGGGGGCCTCGAATCAGCCCCAGCATTTT

D: NA
V: TRBV19
size: NA
J: TRBJ1-4
CDR3: CASREQGKGEKLFF
DNA: TGTGCCAGTAGAGAGCAGGGGAAAGGCGAAAAACTGTTTTTT

D: TRBD2
V: TRBV14
size: NA
J: TRBJ2-1
CDR3: CASTRGRGFGNEQFF
DNA: TGTGCCAGCACTCGAGGGAGGGGCTTTGGCAATGAGCAGTTCTTC

D: NA
V: TRBV7-9
size: NA
J: TRBJ1-5
CDR3: CASSLNSNQPQHF
DNA: TGTGCCAGCAGCCTTAATAGCAATCAGCCCCAGCATTTT

D: TRBD1
V: TRBV7-3
size: NA
J: TRBJ2-5
CDR3: CASSPTTGGRETQYF
DNA: TGTGCCAGCAGCCCTACGACAGGGGGAAGAGAGACCCAGTACTTC

D: TRBD1
V: TRBV18
size: NA
J: TRBJ1-2
CDR3: CASSPDWDRGRDRWVYGYTF
DNA: TGTGCCAGCTCACCAGACTGGGACAGGGGGCGGGATAGGTGGGTCTATGGCTACACCTTC

D: NA
V: TRBV11-3
size: NA
J: TRBJ1-1
CDR3: CASSPRRGDTEAFF
DNA: TGTGCCAGCAGCCCTAGGAGGGGAGACACTGAAGCTTTCTTT

D: NA
V: TRBV19
size: NA
J: TRBJ1-1
CDR3: CAVKAGTNTEAFF
DNA: TGTGCCGTCAAAGCAGGGACGAACACTGAAGCTTTCTTT

D: NA
V: TRBV7-2
size: NA
J: TRBJ2-3
CDR3: CASSFRGSLRDTQYF
DNA: TGTGCCAGCAGCTTTAGAGGCAGTCTTAGGGATACGCAGTATTTT

D: NA
V: TRBV10-3
size: NA
J: TRBJ2-7
CDR3: CAISDPGLNSYEQYF
DNA: TGTGCCATCAGTGATCCGGGACTGAATTCCTACGAGCAGTACTTC

D: TRBD2
V: TRBV7-2
size: NA
J: TRBJ2-1
CDR3: CASSLSGGVNEQFF
DNA: TGTGCCAGCAGCTTGAGCGGGGGGGTCAATGAGCAGTTCTTC

D: NA
V: TRBV12-5
size: NA
J: TRBJ2-5
CDR3: CASGWLGGETQYF
DNA: TGTGCTAGTGGCTGGTTGGGCGGGGAGACCCAGTACTTC

D: NA
V: TRBV11-2
size: NA
J: TRBJ2-1
CDR3: CASSLQTTGEQFF
DNA: TGTGCCAGCAGCTTACAAACGACGGGTGAGCAGTTCTTC

D: NA
V: TRBV9
size: NA
J: TRBJ2-5
CDR3: CASSPGEWGETQYF
DNA: TGTGCCAGCAGCCCTGGGGAATGGGGAGAGACCCAGTACTTC

D: TRBD2
V: TRBV11-2
size: NA
J: TRBJ2-3
CDR3: CASSDSGGGDTQYF
DNA: TGTGCCAGCAGCGATAGCGGGGGAGGAGATACGCAGTATTTT

D: TRBD2
V: TRBV6-1
size: few
J: TRBJ2-4
CDR3: CASSEGLKLAKNIQYF
DNA: TGTGCCAGCAGTGAGGGACTAAAGTTAGCCAAAAACATTCAGTACTTC

D: TRBD1
V: TRBV7-7
size: NA
J: TRBJ1-2
CDR3: CASSPRDRGLGYGYTF
DNA: TGTGCCAGCAGCCCCCGGGACAGGGGGCTTGGCTATGGCTACACCTTC